The entry that follows covers one TCR beta chain sequence. Its antigen is currently unknown. Sample-barcoded 5' priming and a J-beta primer mix drove a second PCR of about 6 to 12 cycles. TCRdb ran MiXCR on the 5' RACE reads and lists one entry per CDR3 protein. The table has around 800,000 distinct CDR3 sequences, more than 40% seen once. These data originate in a study of blood T cells in healthy people across ages. Study-wide points: Long-lived and aged donors differed, with more naive CD4+ cells and higher diversity in the long-lived. With unsorted PBMCs, a conclusive comparison of naive versus antigen-experienced cells was not possible.

The CDR3 consists of 15 residues. Trimming at V came to 3 bases and at J to 5 bases, leaving 9 bases not matched to a gene. This sequence originates from a man aged 55 to 70 in good health. The material sequenced was blood. The V gene is TRBV12-3 or TRBV12-4, the J gene TRBJ2-7; TRBD1 aligns across 8 bases. CDR3 sequence: CASSFRTGMKNEQYF. Written as DNA, the CDR3 is TGTGCCAGCAGTTTTCGGACAGGGATGAAGAACGAGCAGTACTTC.